The present T cell receptor beta chain was sequenced within a study of T cell responses to AZD1222 COVID-19 vaccine. Study-wide findings and caveats: Spike-specific TCR breadth rose after two AZD1222 doses, and depth rose as well. Among AZD1222 vaccinees, only six or seven were seropositive at baseline. After the peak T cell response, and only then, were repertoires sampled. White British people made up most donors, females outnumbered males, and clonal diversity was possibly underestimated.

Comment on this clone: Antigen unknown.

The V and J ends lost 6 bases and 2 bases respectively, with 2 bases between them. The CDR3 loop spans 12 amino acids. Germline values: CDR1 LNHDA, CDR2 SQIVND (reference sequence). Generated by immunoSEQ multiplex PCR, the TCRdb table keeps only in-frame clones and is missing some. This table holds roughly 65,000 clones, almost 90% found once. The chain links TRBV19 to TRBJ2-6; D is ambiguous. The sequences come from peripheral blood, collected on day 0 of AZD1222 vaccination. The clonotype originates from an adult in good health. The CDR3 here is CASRTGANVLTF. CDR3 DNA sequence: TGTGCCAGTAGGACTGGGGCCAACGTCCTGACTTTC.